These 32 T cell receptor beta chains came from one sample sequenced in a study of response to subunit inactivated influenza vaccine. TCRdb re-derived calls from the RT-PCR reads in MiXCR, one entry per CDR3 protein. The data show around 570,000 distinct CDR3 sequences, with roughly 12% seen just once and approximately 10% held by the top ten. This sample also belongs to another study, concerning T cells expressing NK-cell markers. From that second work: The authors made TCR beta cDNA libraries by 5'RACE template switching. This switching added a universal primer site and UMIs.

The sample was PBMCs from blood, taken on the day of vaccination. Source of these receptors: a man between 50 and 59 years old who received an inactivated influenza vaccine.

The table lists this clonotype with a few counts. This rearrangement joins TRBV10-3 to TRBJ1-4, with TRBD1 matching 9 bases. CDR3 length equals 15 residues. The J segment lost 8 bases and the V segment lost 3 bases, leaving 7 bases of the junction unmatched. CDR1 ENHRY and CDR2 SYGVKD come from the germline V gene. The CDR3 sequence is CAISDQDRGGEKLFF. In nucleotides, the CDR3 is TGTGCCATCAGTGATCAGGACAGGGGAGGCGAAAAACTGTTTTTT.

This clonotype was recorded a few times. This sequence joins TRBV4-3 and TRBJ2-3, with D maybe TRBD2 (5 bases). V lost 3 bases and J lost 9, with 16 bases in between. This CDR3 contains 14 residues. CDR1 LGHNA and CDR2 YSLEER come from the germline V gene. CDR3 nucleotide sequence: TGCGCCAGCAGCCAGGAGGCCACCAGTATGACGCAGTATTTT. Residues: CASSQEATSMTQYF.

The CDR3 DNA reads as TGTGCCAGCAGCTGGATGAGGGAGCGGTGGGAGACCCAGTACTTC. It encodes CASSWMRERWETQYF. The chain couples TRBV11-2 to TRBJ2-5, with D possibly being TRBD2 (5 bases). Germline CDR1 and CDR2: SGHAT and FQNNGV. Trimming took off 4 bases at V and 5 bases at J, with 17 bases between the two ends. CDR3 length: 15 amino acids. Looking up the rest from reference TRBV11-2 and TRBJ2-5 gives the full variable domain: EAGVAQSPRYKIIEKRQSVAFWCNPISGHATLYWYQQILGQGPKLLIQFQNNGVVDDSQLPKDRFSAERLKGVDSTLKIQPAKLEDSAVYLCASSWMRERWETQYFGPGTRLLVL.

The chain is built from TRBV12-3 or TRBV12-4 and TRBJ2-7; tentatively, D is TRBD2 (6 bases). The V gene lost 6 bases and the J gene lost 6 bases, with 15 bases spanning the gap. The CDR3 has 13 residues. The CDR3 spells CASRLGTVGEQYF. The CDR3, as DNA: TGTGCCAGCAGGCTCGGGACTGTGGGCGAGCAGTACTTC.

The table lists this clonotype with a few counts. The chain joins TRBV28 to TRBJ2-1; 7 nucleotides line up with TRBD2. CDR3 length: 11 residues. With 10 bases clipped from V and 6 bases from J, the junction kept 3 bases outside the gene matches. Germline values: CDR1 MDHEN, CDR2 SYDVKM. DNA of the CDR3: TGTGCCACATGGGAGGGCAATGAGCAGTTCTTC. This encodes CATWEGNEQFF.

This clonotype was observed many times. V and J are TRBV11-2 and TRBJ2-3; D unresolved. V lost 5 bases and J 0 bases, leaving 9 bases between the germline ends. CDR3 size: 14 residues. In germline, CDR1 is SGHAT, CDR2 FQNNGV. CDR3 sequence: CASSRVSSTDTQYF. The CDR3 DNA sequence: TGTGCCAGCAGCCGGGTTTCTAGCACAGATACGCAGTATTTT.

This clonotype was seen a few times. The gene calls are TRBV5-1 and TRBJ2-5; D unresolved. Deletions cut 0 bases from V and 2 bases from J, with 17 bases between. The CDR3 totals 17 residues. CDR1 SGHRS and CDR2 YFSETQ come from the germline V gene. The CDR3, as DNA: TGCGCCAGCAGCTTGGGCCCCGGCGGAAATAGACAAGAGACCCAGTACTTC. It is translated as CASSLGPGGNRQETQYF.

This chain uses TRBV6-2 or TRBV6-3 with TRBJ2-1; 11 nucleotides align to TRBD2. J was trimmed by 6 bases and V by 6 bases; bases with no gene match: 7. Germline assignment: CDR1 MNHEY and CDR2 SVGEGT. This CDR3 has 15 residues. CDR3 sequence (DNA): TGTGCCAGCAGAATTAGCGGGGGGGCCTCCAATGAGCAGTTCTTC. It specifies CASRISGGASNEQFF.

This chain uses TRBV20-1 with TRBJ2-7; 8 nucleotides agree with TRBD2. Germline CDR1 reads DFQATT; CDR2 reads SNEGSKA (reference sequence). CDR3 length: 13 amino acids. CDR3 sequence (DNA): TGCAGCGCATCTGTAGGGGCGGGGGGCGAGCAGTACTTC. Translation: CSASVGAGGEQYF.

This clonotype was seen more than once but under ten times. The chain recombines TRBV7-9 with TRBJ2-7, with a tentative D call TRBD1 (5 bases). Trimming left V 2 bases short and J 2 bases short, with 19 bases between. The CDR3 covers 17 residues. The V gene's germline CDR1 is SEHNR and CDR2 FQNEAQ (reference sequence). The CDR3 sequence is CASSLSFGAPGPYEQYF. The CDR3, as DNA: TGTGCCAGCAGCTTATCCTTTGGGGCACCGGGCCCCTACGAGCAGTACTTC.

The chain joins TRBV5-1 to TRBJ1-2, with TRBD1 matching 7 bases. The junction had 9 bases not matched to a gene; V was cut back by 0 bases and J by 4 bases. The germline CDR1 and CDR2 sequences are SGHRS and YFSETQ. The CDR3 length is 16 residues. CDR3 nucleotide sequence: TGCGCCAGCAGCTTGGATCCCCAGGGGGAAACCTATGGCTACACCTTC. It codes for CASSLDPQGETYGYTF.

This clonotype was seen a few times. The CDR3 here is CASSPWGQNGGGGQYF. CDR3 in DNA: TGTGCCAGCAGTCCCTGGGGACAGAACGGAGGAGGGGGGCAGTACTTC. The chain recombines TRBV28 with TRBJ2-7, with D possibly being TRBD1 (7 bases). The V gene's germline CDR1 is MDHEN and CDR2 SYDVKM. The CDR3 is made up of 16 amino acids. The V end was cut by 5 bases, the J end by 9 bases, with 26 bases between.

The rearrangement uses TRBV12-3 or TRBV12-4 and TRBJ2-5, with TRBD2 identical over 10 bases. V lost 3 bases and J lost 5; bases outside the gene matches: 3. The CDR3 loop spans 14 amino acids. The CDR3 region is CASSFSSGSETQYF. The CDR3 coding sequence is TGTGCCAGCAGTTTCTCTAGCGGGAGTGAGACCCAGTACTTC.

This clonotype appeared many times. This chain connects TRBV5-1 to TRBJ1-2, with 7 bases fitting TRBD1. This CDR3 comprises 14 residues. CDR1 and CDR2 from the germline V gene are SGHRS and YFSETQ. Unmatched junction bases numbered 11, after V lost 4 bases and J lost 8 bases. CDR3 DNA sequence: TGCGCCAGCAGCCCCACCGGACAGGTTCGAGGCTACACCTTC. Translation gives CASSPTGQVRGYTF.

Written as DNA, the CDR3 is TGCAGTGCTAGCGTGACAGTAGGGGCCAGGGAGCAGTACTTC. Its translation: CSASVTVGAREQYF. The chain combines TRBV20-1 with TRBJ2-7; D perhaps matches TRBD1 (5 bases). The CDR3 spans 14 residues. Germline V CDR1 and CDR2: DFQATT, SNEGSKA (reference sequence). V dropped 3 bases and J dropped 7 bases, with 19 bases sitting between them.

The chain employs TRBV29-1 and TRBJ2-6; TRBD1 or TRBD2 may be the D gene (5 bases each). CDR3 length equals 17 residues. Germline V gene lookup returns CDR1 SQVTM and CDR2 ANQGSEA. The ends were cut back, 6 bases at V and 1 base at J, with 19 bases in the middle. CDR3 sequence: CSVGDQLRGSGANVLTF. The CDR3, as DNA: TGCAGCGTCGGGGATCAGCTTAGGGGATCTGGGGCCAACGTCCTGACTTTC.

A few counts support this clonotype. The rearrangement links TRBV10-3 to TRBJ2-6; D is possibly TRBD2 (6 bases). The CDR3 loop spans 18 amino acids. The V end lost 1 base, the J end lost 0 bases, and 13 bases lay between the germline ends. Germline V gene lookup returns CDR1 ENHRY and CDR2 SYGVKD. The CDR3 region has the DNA TGTGCCATCAGTGAGTTTGCGGGACGGTCCTCTGGGGCCAACGTCCTGACTTTC. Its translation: CAISEFAGRSSGANVLTF.

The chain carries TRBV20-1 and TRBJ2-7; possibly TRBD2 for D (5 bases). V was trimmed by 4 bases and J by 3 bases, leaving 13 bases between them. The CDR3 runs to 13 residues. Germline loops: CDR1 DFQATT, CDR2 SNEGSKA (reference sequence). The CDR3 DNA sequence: TGCAGTGCTACGACGGGATCCTACTACGAGCAGTACTTC. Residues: CSATTGSYYEQYF.

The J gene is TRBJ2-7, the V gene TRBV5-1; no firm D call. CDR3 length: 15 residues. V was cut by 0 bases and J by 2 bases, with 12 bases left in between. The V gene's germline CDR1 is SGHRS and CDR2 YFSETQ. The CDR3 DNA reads TGCGCCAGCAGCTTGGGTTTCGAGGCAACCTACGAGCAGTACTTC. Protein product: CASSLGFEATYEQYF. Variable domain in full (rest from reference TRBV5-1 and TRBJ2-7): KAGVTQTPRYLIKTRGQQVTLSCSPISGHRSVSWYQQTPGQGLQFLFEYFSETQRNKGNFPGRFSGRQFSNSRSEMNVSTLELGDSALYLCASSLGFEATYEQYFGPGTRLTVT.

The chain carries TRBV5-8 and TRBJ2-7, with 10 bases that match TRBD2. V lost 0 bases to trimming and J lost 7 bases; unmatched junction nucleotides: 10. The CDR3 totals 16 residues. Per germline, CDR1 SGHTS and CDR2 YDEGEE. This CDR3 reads CASSLVWLAGEGEQYF. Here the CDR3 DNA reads TGTGCCAGCAGCTTGGTTTGGCTAGCGGGAGAGGGAGAGCAGTACTTC.

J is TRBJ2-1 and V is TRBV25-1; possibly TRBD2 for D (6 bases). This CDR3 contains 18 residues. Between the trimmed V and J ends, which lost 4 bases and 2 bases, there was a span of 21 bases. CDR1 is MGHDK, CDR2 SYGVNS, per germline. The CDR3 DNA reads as TGTGCCAGCAGTGGGACTGGAGGGACTTCATTTACCTACAATGAGCAGTTCTTC. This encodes CASSGTGGTSFTYNEQFF.

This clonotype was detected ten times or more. CDR3 loop: CASSLAAMEYNEQFF. The CDR3 DNA sequence: TGTGCCAGCAGCTTAGCAGCGATGGAGTACAATGAGCAGTTCTTC. V is TRBV7-2 and J is TRBJ2-1; no firm D call. Germline V CDR1 and CDR2: SGHTA, FQGNSA. This CDR3 region has 15 residues. V lost 0 bases and J lost 4, with 10 bases in between.

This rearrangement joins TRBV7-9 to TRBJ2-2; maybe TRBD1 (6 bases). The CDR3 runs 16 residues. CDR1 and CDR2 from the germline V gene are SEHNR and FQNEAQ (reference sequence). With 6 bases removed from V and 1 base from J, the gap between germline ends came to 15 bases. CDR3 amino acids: CASSYGRGGNTGELFF. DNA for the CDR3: TGTGCCAGCAGTTACGGCAGGGGCGGGAACACCGGGGAGCTGTTTTTT.

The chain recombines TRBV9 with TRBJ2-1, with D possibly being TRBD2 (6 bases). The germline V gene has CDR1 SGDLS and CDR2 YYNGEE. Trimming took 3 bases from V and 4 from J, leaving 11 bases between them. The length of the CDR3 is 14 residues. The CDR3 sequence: CASSATGTYNEQFF. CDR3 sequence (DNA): TGTGCCAGCAGCGCGACCGGGACTTACAATGAGCAGTTCTTC.

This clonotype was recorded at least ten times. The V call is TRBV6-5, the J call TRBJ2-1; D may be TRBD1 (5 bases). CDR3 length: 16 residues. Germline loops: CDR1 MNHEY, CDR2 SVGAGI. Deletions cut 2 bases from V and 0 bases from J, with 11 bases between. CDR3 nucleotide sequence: TGTGCCAGCAGTTACCAACAGGCCTCCTCCTACAATGAGCAGTTCTTC. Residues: CASSYQQASSYNEQFF.

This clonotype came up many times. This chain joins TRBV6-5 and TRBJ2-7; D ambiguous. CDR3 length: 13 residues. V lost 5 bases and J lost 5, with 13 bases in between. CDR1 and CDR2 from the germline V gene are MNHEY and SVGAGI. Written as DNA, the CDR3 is TGTGCCAGCAGTCCCACGACATGGGACGAGCAGTACTTC. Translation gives CASSPTTWDEQYF.

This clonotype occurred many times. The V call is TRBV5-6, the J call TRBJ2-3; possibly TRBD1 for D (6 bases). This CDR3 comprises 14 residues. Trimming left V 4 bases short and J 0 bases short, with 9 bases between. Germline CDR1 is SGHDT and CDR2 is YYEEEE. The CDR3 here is CASSRGTSTDTQYF. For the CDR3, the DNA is TGTGCCAGCAGCAGGGGGACGAGCACAGATACGCAGTATTTT. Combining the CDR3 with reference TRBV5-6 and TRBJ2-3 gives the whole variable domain DAGVTQSPTHLIKTRGQQVTLRCSPKSGHDTVSWYQQALGQGPQFIFQYYEEEERQRGNFPDRFSGHQFPNYSSELNVNALLLGDSALYLCASSRGTSTDTQYFGPGTRLTVL.

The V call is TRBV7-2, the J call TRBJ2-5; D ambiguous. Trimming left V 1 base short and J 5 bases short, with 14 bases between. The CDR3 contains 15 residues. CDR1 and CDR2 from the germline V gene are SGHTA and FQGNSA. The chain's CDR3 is CASSLVSGFMETQYF. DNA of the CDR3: TGTGCCAGCAGCTTAGTATCCGGTTTTATGGAGACCCAGTACTTC. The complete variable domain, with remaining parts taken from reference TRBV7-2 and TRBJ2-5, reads GAGVSQSPSNKVTEKGKDVELRCDPISGHTALYWYRQSLGQGLEFLIYFQGNSAPDKSGLPSDRFSAERTGGSVSTLTIQRTQQEDSAVYLCASSLVSGFMETQYFGPGTRLLVL.

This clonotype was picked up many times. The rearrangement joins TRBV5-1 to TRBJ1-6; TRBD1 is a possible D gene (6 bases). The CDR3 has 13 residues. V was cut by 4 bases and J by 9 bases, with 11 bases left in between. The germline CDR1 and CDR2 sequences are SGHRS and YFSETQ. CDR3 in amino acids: CASSTGQSSPLHF. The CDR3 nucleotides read TGCGCCAGCAGCACAGGACAGAGTTCACCCCTCCACTTT.

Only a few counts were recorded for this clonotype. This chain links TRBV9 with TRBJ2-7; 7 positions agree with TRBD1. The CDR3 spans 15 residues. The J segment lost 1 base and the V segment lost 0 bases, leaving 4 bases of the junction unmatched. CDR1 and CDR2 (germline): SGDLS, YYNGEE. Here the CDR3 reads CASSVDLQGSYEQYF. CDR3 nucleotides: TGTGCCAGCAGCGTAGATCTACAGGGGTCCTACGAGCAGTACTTC.

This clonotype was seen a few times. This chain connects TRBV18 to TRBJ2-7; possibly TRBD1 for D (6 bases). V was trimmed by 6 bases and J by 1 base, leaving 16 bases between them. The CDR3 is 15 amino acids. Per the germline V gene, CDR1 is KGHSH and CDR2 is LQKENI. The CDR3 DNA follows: TGTGCCAGCTCCCCCACACAGGGACGGTCCTACGAGCAGTACTTC. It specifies CASSPTQGRSYEQYF.

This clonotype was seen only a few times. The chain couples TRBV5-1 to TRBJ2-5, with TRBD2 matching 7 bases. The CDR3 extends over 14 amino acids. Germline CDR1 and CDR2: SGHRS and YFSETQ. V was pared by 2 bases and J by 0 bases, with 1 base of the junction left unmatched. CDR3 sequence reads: CASSFRGDQETQYF. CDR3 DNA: TGCGCCAGCAGCTTCCGGGGGGACCAAGAGACCCAGTACTTC.